This TCR beta chain was found in a study of CD8+ T cells in alopecia areata. Study in general: The drug, tofacitinib, lasted 6 to 18 months, followed by 6 months off drug.

Specified treatment: oral pan-JAK inhibitor, 5-10 mg twice daily. Regarding this clone: The target antigen is unknown.

Study-level results: Treatment with tofacitinib significantly lowered scalp clonality and reduced expanded CD8+ clones among the top 100. Alopecia totalis/universalis scalp especially showed more expanded CD8+ clones than normal scalp. Many expanded lesional clones remained in scalp and blood on tofacitinib.

cDNA serving as the sequencing template came from extracted, reverse transcribed RNA. TCRdb's copy holds only in-frame clones and misses some; the assay was immunoSEQ multiplex PCR. The table lists 150,000 to 200,000 clones, roughly 60% of them singletons. The CDR3 contains 14 residues. Per germline, CDR1 GTSNPN and CDR2 SVGIG (reference sequence). Losses at the gene ends were 2 bases for V and 8 bases for J; bases not matched to a gene: 10. V gene TRBV30 combines with J gene TRBJ1-2, with 8 bases lining up with TRBD1. This specimen was CD4+ T cells sorted from blood, taken at week 24, from a patient treated with tofacitinib. This TCR derives from a human donor with alopecia areata. The CDR3 region is CAWSYRDRGGGYTF. The CDR3 nucleotides are TGTGCCTGGAGTTATCGCGACAGGGGAGGGGGCTACACCTTC. Drawing the rest from reference TRBV30 and TRBJ1-2, the complete variable domain is SQTIHQWPATLVQPVGSPLSLECTVEGTSNPNLYWYRQAAGRGLQLLFYSVGIGQISSEVPQNLSASRPQDRQFILSSKKLLLSDSGFYLCAWSYRDRGGGYTFGSGTRLTVV.